The clone carrying this T cell receptor (delta chain) was detected only a few times. The antigen is not known. The CDR3 covers 20 residues. The V end lost 1 base, the J end lost 10 bases, and 34 bases lay between the germline ends. Germline V lookup: CDR1 TSWWSYY, CDR2 QGS. The source of the sample is a study of human gamma delta and Vdelta1 T cells. Study-wide results and caveats: Acute myeloid leukemia was reportedly broadly targeted by polyclonal Delta One T cells.

TCRdb reprocessed the PCR reads using CATT. In the table there are about 6,400 delta-chain clones, roughly 40% of which are singletons. The chain joins TRDV1 to TRDJ1; D tentatively fits TRDD2 or TRDD3 (6 bases each). Sequenced input: Vdelta1 gamma-delta T cells from blood grown in culture (DOT cells). The sequence was collected from a human donor in good health. The CDR3 protein is CALGEPSGLPKGLGILTLIF. CDR3 DNA sequence: TGTGCTCTTGGGGAACCGTCGGGCCTTCCCAAAGGGCTGGGGATTCTGACACTCATCTTT.